The clone carrying this T cell receptor beta chain was seen a few times. The V end lost 1 base, the J end lost 6 bases, and 11 bases lay between the germline ends. Germline-derived CDR1 and CDR2 are SGHTA and FQGNSA. The CDR3 extends over 14 amino acids. The data originate from a study of T cells after yellow fever vaccination. They built TCR cDNA with 5'RACE template switching, a step that put in a universal primer site and UMIs. TCRdb reprocessed the 5' RACE reads with MiXCR, giving one entry per CDR3 protein. This sample has tens of thousands of distinct CDR3 sequences, with roughly 7.4% found just once.

The receptor comes from a man younger than 40 who received the YFV17D yellow fever vaccine. The sample consisted of CD8+ T cells sorted from PBMCs, taken on the day of the yellow fever booster vaccination. This chain connects TRBV7-2 to TRBJ2-3, with a possible D match to TRBD1 (5 bases). The CDR3: CASSLVSAGDTQYF. Written as DNA, the CDR3 is TGTGCCAGCAGCTTAGTTTCGGCAGGGGATACGCAGTATTTT.